One and the same sample provided the 5 T cell receptor beta chains below, sequenced in a study of blood T cell repertoires in COVID-19. Libraries were prepared by immunoSEQ multiplex PCR; TCRdb keeps only in-frame clonotypes and omits some of them. The table includes about 180,000 clones, 70% to 90% detected once. What was sequenced was peripheral blood. These receptor sequences come from a man aged 18 to 29 who had recovered from COVID-19.

This chain connects TRBV5-1 to TRBJ1-4, with TRBD1 matching 9 bases. The germline CDR1 and CDR2 sequences are SGHRS and YFSETQ. Unmatched junction bases numbered 9, after V lost 5 bases and J lost 4 bases. This CDR3 has 16 residues. The CDR3 DNA is TGCGCCAGCAGTTCCTACAGGGGGCAGGGTAATGAAAAACTGTTTTTT. As protein: CASSSYRGQGNEKLFF.

V gene TRBV27 combines with J gene TRBJ2-7; TRBD1 matches at 7 bases. V lost 2 bases to trimming and J lost 3 bases; unmatched junction nucleotides: 1. The CDR3 has 13 residues. The V gene's germline CDR1 is MNHEY and CDR2 SMNVEV (reference sequence). The CDR3 DNA reads as TGTGCCAGCAGTTTAACAGGGGACTACGAGCAGTACTTC. It yields the protein CASSLTGDYEQYF.

This clone was seen only once. The chain recombines TRBV19 with TRBJ1-2; 7 nucleotides align to TRBD1. Germline assignment: CDR1 LNHDA and CDR2 SQIVND (reference sequence). The junction had 3 bases not matched to a gene; V was cut back by 4 bases and J by 4 bases. The CDR3 has 13 amino acids. The CDR3 DNA follows: TGTGCCAGTAGTAGCCGGGACAGCTATGGCTACACCTTC. Translation gives CASSSRDSYGYTF.

The chain recombines TRBV6-5 with TRBJ2-1; 9 nucleotides agree with TRBD2. Germline values: CDR1 MNHEY, CDR2 SVGAGI. J gave up 3 bases and V 2 bases, and 5 bases lay outside the gene matches. The CDR3 runs to 16 residues. The CDR3 protein is CASSYRLAGLYNEQFF. Here the CDR3 DNA reads TGTGCCAGCAGTTACCGGCTAGCGGGACTCTACAATGAGCAGTTCTTC.

The chain links TRBV19 to TRBJ2-4; D is uncertain. Germline CDR1 and CDR2: LNHDA and SQIVND (reference sequence). The CDR3 length is 14 residues. Trimming took 3 bases from V and 4 from J, leaving 10 bases between them. CDR3 DNA: TGTGCCAGTAGTATTGGGCGAACTAAAAACATTCAGTACTTC. It specifies CASSIGRTKNIQYF.